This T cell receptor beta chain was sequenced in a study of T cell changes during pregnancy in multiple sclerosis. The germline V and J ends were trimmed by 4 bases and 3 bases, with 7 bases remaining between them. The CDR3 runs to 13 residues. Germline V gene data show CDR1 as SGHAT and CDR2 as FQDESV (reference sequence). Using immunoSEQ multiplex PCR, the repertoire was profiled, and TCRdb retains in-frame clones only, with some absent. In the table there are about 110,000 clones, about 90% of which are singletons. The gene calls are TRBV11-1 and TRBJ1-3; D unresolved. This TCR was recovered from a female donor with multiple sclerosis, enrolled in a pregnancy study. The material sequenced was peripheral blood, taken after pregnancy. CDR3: CASSSYLGNTIYF. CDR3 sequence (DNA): TGTGCCAGCAGCTCCTACCTTGGAAACACCATATATTTT.